This entry features one TCR beta chain sequence. Its antigen is not known. This entry comes from a study of T cell responses to AZD1222 COVID-19 vaccine. Notes on the study in general: With two AZD1222 doses given, Spike-specific TCR breadth and depth both rose. The donor cohort was predominantly white British with a female majority, and clonal diversity may have been underestimated. Spike-spanning, vaccine-associated CD4 TCRs were dominant at 160-218 and 743-854.

Germline loops: CDR1 SGDLS, CDR2 YYNGEE. V gave up 1 base and J gave up 6 bases; unmatched junction bases: 7. This CDR3 spans 16 amino acids. Some clones are missing from TCRdb's copy, which holds only in-frame ones; the method was immunoSEQ multiplex PCR. Of about 42,000 clones listed, 70% to 90% are singletons. Some second doses came at about 4 weeks and others at about 12 weeks; these were pooled. This receptor was taken from an adult who received the AZD1222 COVID-19 vaccine. The rearrangement links TRBV9 to TRBJ2-2, with 9 bases lining up with TRBD1. The sample in question was peripheral blood, obtained 28 days after the second AZD1222 dose. The CDR3 spells CASSVMGQGGSGELFF. For the CDR3, the DNA is TGTGCCAGCAGCGTAATGGGACAGGGTGGATCCGGGGAGCTGTTTTTT.